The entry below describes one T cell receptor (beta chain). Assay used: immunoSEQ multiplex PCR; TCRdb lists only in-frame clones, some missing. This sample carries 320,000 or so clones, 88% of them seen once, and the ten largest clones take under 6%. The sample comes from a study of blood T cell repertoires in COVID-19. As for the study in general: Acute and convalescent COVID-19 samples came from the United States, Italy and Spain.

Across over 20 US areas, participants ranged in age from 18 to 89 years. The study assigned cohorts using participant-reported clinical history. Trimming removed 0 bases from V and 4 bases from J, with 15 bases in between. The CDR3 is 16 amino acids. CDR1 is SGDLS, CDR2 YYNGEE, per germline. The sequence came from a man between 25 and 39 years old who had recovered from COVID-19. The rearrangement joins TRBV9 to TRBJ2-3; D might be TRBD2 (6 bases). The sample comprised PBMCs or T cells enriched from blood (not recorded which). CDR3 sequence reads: CASSVGGSGVADTQYF. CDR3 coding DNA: TGTGCCAGCAGCGTAGGAGGTTCGGGGGTCGCAGATACGCAGTATTTT.